Following are 16 T cell receptor beta chains from one sample sequenced in a study of T cell clones after liver transplantation. Only in-frame clones appear in the TCRdb table, and some are missing; sequencing was by immunoSEQ multiplex PCR. The sample lists tens of thousands of clones, 65% to 75% occurring once. The specimen was CD4+ T cells from blood, collected before liver transplant. Receptor source: a human donor who received a liver transplant.

The chain combines TRBV28 with TRBJ1-1, with D unresolved. V was clipped by 1 base and J by 4 bases, with 4 bases between them. Germline-derived CDR1 and CDR2 are MDHEN and SYDVKM. CDR3 length: 12 amino acids. The DNA of the CDR3 is TGTGCCAGCAGTTTATTATTCACTGAAGCTTTCTTT. Translation: CASSLLFTEAFF.

About this clone itself: The same CDR3 is also encoded by other DNA sequences in this sample. The rearrangement uses TRBV11-2 and TRBJ2-5; TRBD2 matches 12 bases. CDR1 is SGHAT, CDR2 FQNNGV, per germline. V was clipped by 5 bases and J by 5 bases; unmatched bases: 9. The CDR3 sequence is 16 residues long. CDR3 in amino acids: CASSPSSGGAGETQYF. In DNA, the CDR3 is TGTGCCAGCAGCCCTTCTAGCGGGGGGGCCGGGGAGACCCAGTACTTC.

V is TRBV2 and J is TRBJ2-5; D call uncertain. This CDR3 is built from 15 residues. The germline V gene has CDR1 SNHLY and CDR2 FYNNEI. V lost 5 bases to trimming and J lost 4 bases, with 17 bases between them. CDR3 region: CASSPRELLGETQYF. For the CDR3, the DNA is TGTGCCAGCAGTCCCCGCGAACTTCTAGGAGAGACCCAGTACTTC.

The chain uses TRBV5-1 and TRBJ2-3; a possible D gene is TRBD2 (6 bases). V was trimmed by 2 bases and J by 2 bases, leaving 15 bases between them. Germline CDR1 and CDR2: SGHRS and YFSETQ. This CDR3 contains 16 residues. CDR3 sequence reads: CASSFRGSLSTDTQYF. The DNA of the CDR3 is TGCGCCAGCAGCTTCCGGGGGTCCCTCTCCACAGATACGCAGTATTTT.

The V and J genes are TRBV4-2 and TRBJ1-4; D call uncertain. The V gene's germline CDR1 is LGHNA and CDR2 YNFKEQ. V was pared by 0 bases and J by 8 bases, with 4 bases between. The CDR3 spans 12 residues. CDR3 protein: CASSQDLEKLFF. CDR3 in DNA: TGTGCCAGCAGCCAAGATCTAGAAAAACTGTTTTTT.

This clone was counted many times. The chain employs TRBV11-2 and TRBJ2-2; 8 bases line up with TRBD1. This CDR3 has 15 amino acids. Germline CDR1 is SGHAT and CDR2 is FQNNGV. The junction had 8 bases not matched to a gene; V was cut back by 5 bases and J by 6 bases. CDR3 coding DNA: TGTGCCAGCAGCCCGGACAGGGCATCGTCCGGGGAGCTGTTTTTT. It codes for CASSPDRASSGELFF. Full variable domain (rest looked up from reference TRBV11-2 and TRBJ2-2): EAGVAQSPRYKIIEKRQSVAFWCNPISGHATLYWYQQILGQGPKLLIQFQNNGVVDDSQLPKDRFSAERLKGVDSTLKIQPAKLEDSAVYLCASSPDRASSGELFFGEGSRLTVL.

The chain combines TRBV5-1 with TRBJ1-1; 9 bases fit TRBD1. The CDR3 spans 13 residues. Germline trimming cut 4 bases from V and 6 bases from J; bases unmatched to any gene: 4. The germline CDR1 and CDR2 sequences are SGHRS and YFSETQ. Here the CDR3 DNA reads TGCGCCAGCAGCGGCCGGACAGGGGCTGAAGCTTTCTTT. Its protein is CASSGRTGAEAFF.

The chain combines TRBV4-1 with TRBJ1-6; TRBD1 is a possible D gene (6 bases). The CDR3 totals 15 residues. Trimming cost V 4 bases and J 14 bases, with 21 bases left between them. From germline, CDR1 is MGHRA and CDR2 YSYEKL. The CDR3 loop reads CASSLLQGNFDALHF. The CDR3 region has the DNA TGCGCCAGCAGCCTATTACAGGGCAACTTTGATGCCCTCCACTTT.

This chain uses TRBV21-1 with TRBJ1-1. TRBV21-1 is given as a pseudogene. The CDR3 contains 10 residues. CDR3 coding DNA: TGTGCCACCTCCGTCACTGAAGCTTTCTTT. Its protein is CATSVTEAFF.

This clone was found many times. The chain combines TRBV6-1 with TRBJ1-1; D unresolved. The CDR3 is 12 amino acids. The germline V gene encodes CDR1 MNHNS and CDR2 SASEGT. The ends were cut back, 2 bases at V and 3 bases at J, with 4 bases in the middle. In nucleotides, the CDR3 is TGTGCCAGCAGTGAACAGGACACTGAAGCTTTCTTT. This translates into CASSEQDTEAFF.

The chain employs TRBV4-1 and TRBJ2-6, with 10 bases that match TRBD1. Losses at the gene ends were 0 bases for V and 0 bases for J; bases not matched to a gene: 5. The CDR3 runs 19 residues. CDR1 is MGHRA and CDR2 is YSYEKL in the germline V gene. The DNA of the CDR3 is TGCGCCAGCAGCCAAGAACGGACAGGGGGACTCTCTGGGGCCAACGTCCTGACTTTC. Protein sequence: CASSQERTGGLSGANVLTF.

The chain joins TRBV4-1 to TRBJ2-2, with D possibly TRBD1 on 6 matching bases. The CDR3 covers 17 residues. Germline values: CDR1 MGHRA, CDR2 YSYEKL. V was pared by 3 bases and J by 5 bases, with 19 bases between. CDR3 bases: TGCGCCAGCAGCCAGGGGGCGGCGCAGAGTCGGACCGGGGAGCTGTTTTTT. Translating it yields CASSQGAAQSRTGELFF.

The chain uses TRBV27 and TRBJ2-7; TRBD2 aligns across 10 bases. CDR1 and CDR2 (germline): MNHEY, SMNVEV (reference sequence). The CDR3 has 14 amino acids. Trimming removed 1 base from V and 6 bases from J; junction bases left unmatched: 3. The CDR3 region has the DNA TGTGCCAGCAGTTTATTAGCGGGGGGCATCGAGCAGTACTTC. Amino acid sequence: CASSLLAGGIEQYF.

This clone has ten or more counts. The CDR3 DNA follows: TGCAGCGTTGCTACCTCAGGGACCGGGGAGCTGTTTTTT. Its protein product is CSVATSGTGELFF. The genes are TRBV29-1 and TRBJ2-2, with D tentatively TRBD1 (5 bases). Trimming shortened V by 4 bases and J by 5 bases, and 11 bases separated the two germline ends. In germline, CDR1 is SQVTM, CDR2 ANQGSEA. The CDR3 length is 13 residues.

The chain has TRBV11-2 and TRBJ1-2, with D perhaps matching TRBD1 (6 bases). Trimming stripped 5 bases from V and 0 bases from J, with 22 bases between. This CDR3 comprises 18 residues. Germline lookup yields CDR1 SGHAT and CDR2 FQNNGV. Written as DNA, the CDR3 is TGTGCCAGCAGCCCCGGATTTAGCCGGACAGCCCCTAACTATGGCTACACCTTC. Translated: CASSPGFSRTAPNYGYTF.

V is TRBV28 and J is TRBJ1-1; a possible D gene is TRBD1 (6 bases). Germline V gene lookup returns CDR1 MDHEN and CDR2 SYDVKM. The CDR3 spans 14 residues. The ends were cut back, 7 bases at V and 8 bases at J, with 20 bases in the middle. The CDR3 sequence: CASTPGGHGLEAFF. The CDR3 nucleotides are TGTGCCAGCACCCCGGGGGGACATGGGTTAGAAGCTTTCTTT.